The rows below give T cell receptor beta chains drawn from one sample of a study of cytomegalovirus exposure and HLA in healthy donors. Profiling relied on immunoSEQ multiplex PCR, and the TCRdb table lists in-frame clones only, not all of them. The sample lists roughly 150,000 clones, approximately 80% occurring once. Input material: PBMCs. These TCRs come from a male donor in good health and CMV-seronegative. CDR3s include the opening cysteine and the closing phenylalanine or tryptophan. D genes are given only for firm matches. Clone size is shown for a subset of rows, as once, few, many or a class of expanded clone.

J gene: TRBJ2-7; D gene: NA; V gene: TRBV27; clone size: NA; CDR3 protein: CASRTGPYEQYF; CDR3 DNA: TGTGCCAGCAGAACAGGCCCCTACGAGCAGTACTTC
J gene: TRBJ2-7; D gene: TRBD1; V gene: TRBV18; clone size: NA; CDR3 protein: CASSPLDRGLRNEQYF; CDR3 DNA: TGTGCCAGCTCACCCCTGGACAGGGGCCTAAGGAACGAGCAGTACTTC
J gene: TRBJ1-4; D gene: TRBD1; V gene: TRBV7-2; clone size: NA; CDR3 protein: CASSLESRGKLFF; CDR3 DNA: TGTGCCAGCAGCTTAGAGTCCAGGGGGAAACTGTTTTTT
J gene: TRBJ2-1; D gene: TRBD2; V gene: TRBV5-1; clone size: NA; CDR3 protein: CASSLVVAGGNEQFF; CDR3 DNA: TGCGCCAGCAGCTTGGTGGTAGCGGGGGGGAATGAGCAGTTCTTC
J gene: TRBJ2-3; D gene: NA; V gene: TRBV6-5; clone size: few; CDR3 protein: CASIGVGAGPDTQYF; CDR3 DNA: TGTGCCAGCATTGGGGTTGGAGCGGGTCCAGATACGCAGTATTTT
J gene: TRBJ2-4; D gene: NA; V gene: TRBV2; clone size: once; CDR3 protein: CASSSDLRDIQYF; CDR3 DNA: TGTGCCAGCTCGTCCGATCTGCGGGACATTCAGTACTTC
J gene: TRBJ1-2; D gene: TRBD1; V gene: TRBV4-2; clone size: NA; CDR3 protein: CASSPGQDLYGYTF; CDR3 DNA: TGTGCCAGCAGCCCAGGACAGGACCTTTATGGCTACACCTTC
J gene: TRBJ1-3; D gene: NA; V gene: TRBV25-1; clone size: NA; CDR3 protein: CASSEYLGSTGNTIYF; CDR3 DNA: TGTGCCAGCAGTGAATATCTGGGCAGTACGGGAAACACCATATATTTT
J gene: TRBJ1-2; D gene: TRBD1; V gene: TRBV10-1; clone size: NA; CDR3 protein: CASSEDRAKGYTF; CDR3 DNA: TGCGCCAGCAGTGAGGACAGGGCTAAAGGCTACACCTTC
J gene: TRBJ1-5; D gene: NA; V gene: TRBV6-6; clone size: NA; CDR3 protein: CASSLLMGGSNQPQHF; CDR3 DNA: TGTGCCAGCAGTCTCCTGATGGGGGGTAGCAATCAGCCCCAGCATTTT
J gene: TRBJ2-5; D gene: NA; V gene: TRBV2; clone size: once; CDR3 protein: CASSQETQYF; CDR3 DNA: TGTGCCAGTTCACAGGAGACCCAGTACTTC
J gene: TRBJ1-2; D gene: NA; V gene: TRBV18; clone size: once; CDR3 protein: CASSPWGDGYTF; CDR3 DNA: TGTGCCAGCTCACCATGGGGAGATGGCTACACCTTC
J gene: TRBJ1-2; D gene: NA; V gene: TRBV5-6; clone size: few; CDR3 protein: CASSLDRKTYTF; CDR3 DNA: TGTGCCAGCAGCTTGGACAGGAAGACCTACACCTTC
J gene: TRBJ1-2; D gene: TRBD1; V gene: TRBV7-2; clone size: NA; CDR3 protein: CASTRDRNYGYTF; CDR3 DNA: TGTGCCAGCACCCGGGACAGGAACTATGGCTACACCTTC
J gene: TRBJ2-4; D gene: TRBD1; V gene: TRBV13; clone size: NA; CDR3 protein: CASSLGLRQGDEAKNIQYF; CDR3 DNA: TGTGCCAGCAGCTTAGGCCTAAGACAGGGGGACGAGGCCAAAAACATTCAGTACTTC
J gene: TRBJ1-1; D gene: NA; V gene: TRBV7-9; clone size: NA; CDR3 protein: CASSLTSVLDTEAFF; CDR3 DNA: TGTGCCAGCAGCTTAACCTCAGTGCTTGACACTGAAGCTTTCTTT
J gene: TRBJ2-2; D gene: NA; V gene: TRBV19; clone size: few; CDR3 protein: CASSHPGGNTGELFF; CDR3 DNA: TGTGCCAGTAGCCACCCCGGGGGAAACACCGGGGAGCTGTTTTTT